Shown below are 27 T cell receptor beta chains from a single sample sequenced in a study of T cell clonality in common variable immunodeficiency. Only in-frame clones appear in the TCRdb table, and some are missing; sequencing was by immunoSEQ multiplex PCR. The table lists around 81,000 clones, with no singletons. Sequencing was done on a sample of peripheral blood mononuclear cells. These receptors came from a person between 18 and 69 years old in good health.

There are many counts of this clone. CDR3 region: CASSLTGTSPEQYF. The CDR3 bases that were read are TGTGCCAGCAGTCTCACCGGGACTTCCCCCGAG. The chain recombines TRBV7-8 with TRBJ2-7; TRBD2 might be the D (6 bases). The read ends 3 residues early relative to the CDR3; the germline J gene fills the gap. The germline V gene has CDR1 SGHVS and CDR2 FQNEAQ. The CDR3 contains 14 residues. Trimming shortened V by 6 bases and J by 6 bases, and 18 bases separated the two germline ends.

This clone was seen repeatedly, ten times or more. The CDR3 is cut off 3 residues early in the read; its end comes from the germline J gene. This chain uses TRBV7-2 with TRBJ2-7; D unresolved. Trimming pared 2 bases from V and 0 bases from J, leaving 2 bases between. Germline CDR1 reads SGHTA; CDR2 reads FQGNSA. This CDR3 contains 12 residues. The CDR3 region is CASSLHSYEQYF. The part of the CDR3 DNA that was read is TGTGCCAGCAGCTTACACTCCTACGAG.

This clone occurred many times. The observed sequence ends 3 residues before the CDR3 terminus, with the missing tail filled in from the germline J gene. The rearrangement uses TRBV2 and TRBJ2-3; TRBD2 agrees at 12 bases. Trimming took 7 bases from V and 3 from J; bases not matched to a gene: 5. The length of the CDR3 is 15 residues. CDR1 is SNHLY and CDR2 is FYNNEI in the germline V gene. This CDR3 is CASIWLAGGTDTQYF. The sequenced CDR3 bases are TGTGCCAGCATATGGCTAGCGGGAGGGACAGATACG.

This clone occurred a few times. The read terminates 3 residues before the CDR3 end, so the remaining end is supplied by the germline J gene. The chain uses TRBV19 and TRBJ1-1; D gene unclear. The CDR3 is 14 amino acids. V was shortened by 1 base and J by 1 base, with 7 bases between the two germline ends. Germline V gives CDR1 LNHDA, CDR2 SQIVND (reference sequence). CDR3 DNA, as far as it was read: TGTGCCAGTAGTATAGTCGGCGGGAACACTGAA. It codes for CASSIVGGNTE. The full CDR3 is CASSIVGGNTEAFF.

This clone was detected ten times or more. From the germline J gene comes the end of the CDR3, since the read stops 3 residues before it. The chain recombines TRBV29-1 with TRBJ2-7, with 8 bases matching TRBD1. The germline CDR1 and CDR2 sequences are SQVTM and ANQGSEA. The CDR3 runs to 13 residues. Trimming took 6 bases from V and 3 from J; bases not matched to a gene: 7. CDR3 DNA, as far as it was read: TGCAGCGTCGCTACAACAGGGGGCTACGAG. Translation gives CSVATTGGYE. The complete CDR3 protein is CSVATTGGYEQYF.

In this sample, this clone turned up many times. The read halts 3 residues ahead of the CDR3 end, with the missing end drawn from the germline J gene. The chain recombines TRBV20-1 with TRBJ1-1, with D unresolved. The germline V gene has CDR1 DFQATT and CDR2 SNEGSKA (reference sequence). The CDR3 consists of 15 residues. The V end lost 0 bases, the J end lost 6 bases, and 17 bases lay between the germline ends. The CDR3 is CSARDLGRDSAEAFF. The DNA read from the CDR3 is TGCAGTGCTAGAGATTTAGGGAGGGATAGCGCTGAA.

This clone was found many times. Coverage ceases 3 residues before the CDR3 finishes, and the germline J gene fills in the end. This chain uses TRBV19 with TRBJ1-1, with D unresolved. The CDR3 has 13 residues. The ends were cut back, 6 bases at V and 1 base at J, with 9 bases in the middle. Per germline, CDR1 LNHDA and CDR2 SQIVND (reference sequence). The covered CDR3 bases are TGTGCCAGTAGGGAAGGGCGGAACACTGAA. This encodes CASREGRNTE. The whole CDR3 region reads CASREGRNTEAFF.

About this clone: The read terminates 3 residues ahead of where the CDR3 ends, so the germline J gene completes it. This chain joins TRBV7-2 and TRBJ1-1; 9 bases match TRBD1. The junction had 13 bases not matched to a gene; V was cut back by 0 bases and J by 5 bases. Germline V CDR1 and CDR2: SGHTA, FQGNSA. This CDR3 has 18 amino acids. The sequenced part of the CDR3 DNA is TGTGCCAGCAGCTTAGCTCCGCCCGGGACAGGGTTCGGTACTGAA. Translation: CASSLAPPGTGFGTE. The entire CDR3 reads CASSLAPPGTGFGTEAFF.

This clone was observed many times. The CDR3 spells CASSPRTGAGTDSPLHF. The sequenced CDR3 bases are TGTGCCAGCTCACCGCGGACAGGGGCGGGGACGGATTCACCC. The chain joins TRBV18 to TRBJ1-6, with 9 bases that match TRBD1. Read coverage stops 3 residues before the CDR3 terminus; the germline J gene supplies the remainder. The CDR3 is 17 residues long. The germline V gene encodes CDR1 KGHSH and CDR2 LQKENI. V lost 3 bases, J lost 8 bases, and 11 bases stayed unmatched.

This clone was observed a handful of times. The read stops 3 residues short of the end of the CDR3; the missing end is completed from the germline J gene. The rearrangement joins TRBV23-1 to TRBJ1-3; D is unresolved. TRBV23-1 is flagged as an ORF with uncertain function. V lost 0 bases and J 0 bases, leaving 9 bases between the germline ends. The CDR3 consists of 16 residues. The part of the CDR3 DNA that was read is TGCGCCAGCAGTCAATCAGAGGTTATCTCTGGAAACACC. Residues: CASSQSEVISGNT. The whole CDR3 is CASSQSEVISGNTIYF.

The table lists this clone with many counts. The germline gene is not matched at one end of the junction; a read error may be the cause. The CDR3 end is not reached by the read, which stops 3 residues before it; the germline J gene fills it in. V usage is TRBV4-2 and J usage is TRBJ1-2; D might be TRBD1 (6 bases). The CDR3 runs to 15 residues. Germline CDR1 reads LGHNA; CDR2 reads YNFKEQ. The sequenced CDR3 bases are TGCGCCAGCAGCCCCGGGGGGGGCCTAGAATATGGC. It encodes CASSPGGGLEYG. The full CDR3 protein is CASSPGGGLEYGYTF.

This clone was seen ten or more times. The CDR3 end is not reached by the read, which stops 3 residues before it; the germline J gene fills it in. The rearrangement joins TRBV7-3 to TRBJ2-3; maybe TRBD2 (5 bases). The V and J ends lost 1 base and 4 bases respectively, with 6 bases between them. The CDR3 runs 13 residues. The germline gives CDR1 SGHTA, CDR2 FQGTGA. CDR3 DNA, as far as it was read: TGTGCCAGCAGCTTAAGAGGGCCAGATACG. As protein: CASSLRGPDT. The whole CDR3 protein is CASSLRGPDTQYF.

At least ten counts were recorded for this clone. Read sequence stops 3 residues before the CDR3 end, and the germline J gene provides the missing end. The genes are TRBV6-1 and TRBJ2-7, with 10 bases aligning to TRBD2. The CDR3 is 15 residues long. Germline assignment: CDR1 MNHNS and CDR2 SASEGT. Trimming at V came to 1 base and at J to 4 bases, leaving 4 bases not matched to a gene. The DNA read from the CDR3 is TGTGCCAGCAGTGAAGGCACTAGCGGGATTTACGAG. Residues: CASSEGTSGIYE. The whole CDR3 region reads CASSEGTSGIYEQYF.

This clone was seen ten or more times. The read is 3 residues too short to cover the CDR3 end, so that end is filled in from the germline J gene. The gene calls are TRBV23-1 and TRBJ1-4; maybe TRBD1 (6 bases). TRBV23-1 belongs to the ORF category, with a function that is uncertain. This CDR3 has 19 amino acids. The germline V and J ends were trimmed by 0 bases and 5 bases, with 22 bases remaining between them. The CDR3: CASSQSVAGQPGRNEKLFF. The covered CDR3 bases are TGCGCCAGCAGTCAATCAGTCGCTGGACAGCCGGGCCGAAATGAAAAA.

This clone was observed many times. The read is 3 residues too short to cover the CDR3 end, so that end is filled in from the germline J gene. The J gene is TRBJ2-1, the V gene TRBV2; weak D call: TRBD1 (6 bases). This CDR3 is 15 amino acids long. V lost 5 bases and J lost 1, with 12 bases in between. The germline CDR1 and CDR2 sequences are SNHLY and FYNNEI. The CDR3 bases that were read are TGTGCCAGCAGTCGATCACAGGGATCCTACAATGAG. This gives the protein CASSRSQGSYNE. The CDR3 in its entirety is CASSRSQGSYNEQFF.

At least ten counts were recorded for this clone. The observed sequence ends 3 residues before the CDR3 terminus, with the missing tail filled in from the germline J gene. The V and J genes are TRBV7-9 and TRBJ2-2, with 8 nucleotides matching TRBD2. The V gene end was trimmed by 5 bases and the J gene end by 4 bases; junction bases not matched to a gene: 6. CDR3 size: 15 residues. Germline CDR1 SEHNR, CDR2 FQNEAQ (reference sequence). Incomplete CDR3 DNA: TGTGCCAGCAGCGAAAGCGGGAGCCCCACCGGGGAG. Translated: CASSESGSPTGE. The complete CDR3 reads CASSESGSPTGELFF. Together with reference TRBV7-9 and TRBJ2-2, the CDR3 gives the full variable domain: DTGVSQNPRHKITKRGQNVTFRCDPISEHNRLYWYRQTLGQGPEFLTYFQNEAQLEKSRLLSDRFSAERPKGSFSTLEIQRTEQGDSAMYLCASSESGSPTGELFFGEGSRLTVL.

This clone was picked up a small number of times. The sequence runs out 3 residues before the end of the CDR3; the remainder is reconstructed from the germline J gene. The chain carries TRBV5-6 and TRBJ2-5; the D gene is possibly TRBD1 (5 bases). V was pared by 2 bases and J by 2 bases, with 13 bases between. There are 15 residues in the CDR3. Germline lookup yields CDR1 SGHDT and CDR2 YYEEEE. CDR3 DNA (partial): TGTGCCAGCAGCTTTGGGGCCTCTCGGCAAGAGACC. Translating gives CASSFGASRQET. The full CDR3 sequence reads CASSFGASRQETQYF.

This clone appeared many times. The read comes to an end 3 residues before the CDR3 does, leaving the germline J gene to fill in the end. The rearrangement joins TRBV6-8 to TRBJ2-6; 7 bases map to TRBD1. The germline CDR1 and CDR2 sequences are MNHGY and SAAAGT. Trimming took 2 bases from V and 0 from J; bases not matched to a gene: 13. The CDR3 length is 20 residues. CDR3 residues: CASSYQGQATLRSGANVLTF. The sequenced part of the CDR3 DNA is TGTGCCAGCAGTTACCAAGGACAGGCTACTCTTCGCTCTGGGGCCAACGTC.

This clone came up many times. Sequencing ends 3 residues short of the CDR3 end; the germline J gene provides the rest. V usage is TRBV20-1 and J usage is TRBJ2-2, with D hard to call. Deletions cut 5 bases from V and 2 bases from J, with 12 bases between. The CDR3 has 14 amino acids. Germline V lookup: CDR1 DFQATT, CDR2 SNEGSKA (reference sequence). The DNA read from the CDR3 is TGCAGTGCTCCGTTGGGCGTAAACACCGGGGAG. Its protein is CSAPLGVNTGE. The CDR3 reads in full as CSAPLGVNTGELFF.

This clone was seen at least ten times. The read comes to an end 3 residues before the CDR3 does, leaving the germline J gene to fill in the end. The rearrangement joins TRBV7-2 to TRBJ1-2; D gene uncertain. Germline V gene data show CDR1 as SGHTA and CDR2 as FQGNSA. The CDR3 totals 15 residues. V was shortened by 4 bases and J by 0 bases, with 12 bases between the two germline ends. CDR3 DNA, as far as it was read: TGTGCCAGCAGCTCCTACAGCGGAGCTAACTATGGC. Residues: CASSSYSGANYG. The CDR3 in full is CASSSYSGANYGYTF. Together with reference TRBV7-2 and TRBJ1-2, the CDR3 gives the full variable domain: GAGVSQSPSNKVTEKGKDVELRCDPISGHTALYWYRQSLGQGLEFLIYFQGNSAPDKSGLPSDRFSAERTGGSVSTLTIQRTQQEDSAVYLCASSSYSGANYGYTFGSGTRLTVV.

This clone showed up many times. The CDR3 end falls 3 residues outside the read, so it is completed with the germline J gene. The chain links TRBV5-8 to TRBJ1-2, with 12 bases aligning to TRBD1. The CDR3 contains 15 residues. V shed 3 bases, J shed 4 bases, and the junction held 4 bases outside the gene matches. The germline gives CDR1 SGHTS, CDR2 YDEGEE. The CDR3 DNA, read in part, is TGTGCCAGCAGCTGGGGGACAGGGGGCGGCTATGGC. Protein: CASSWGTGGGYG. The whole CDR3 is CASSWGTGGGYGYTF.

In the case of this clone: The read terminates 3 residues ahead of where the CDR3 ends, so the germline J gene completes it. This chain uses TRBV7-6 with TRBJ1-6; D is uncertain. The V end was cut by 1 base, the J end by 5 bases, with 9 bases between. Germline assignment: CDR1 SGHVS and CDR2 FNYEAQ. The CDR3 length is 15 residues. Partial CDR3 DNA: TGTGCCAGCAGCTTAGGAACGAGGGATAATTCACCC. This gives the protein CASSLGTRDNSP. The whole CDR3 region reads CASSLGTRDNSPLHF.

This clone occurred many times. The sequence runs out 3 residues before the end of the CDR3; the remainder is reconstructed from the germline J gene. This sequence joins TRBV19 and TRBJ1-4; 8 bases are a match to TRBD1. The CDR3 has 15 residues. The germline V gene has CDR1 LNHDA and CDR2 SQIVND (reference sequence). V gave up 6 bases and J gave up 8 bases; unmatched junction bases: 11. The sequenced CDR3 bases are TGTGCCAGTAGCCCGGCAGGGGGCACTGGGGAAAAA. Translating gives CASSPAGGTGEK. The complete CDR3 sequence is CASSPAGGTGEKLFF.

The sample holds many counts of this clone. The CDR3 is cut off 3 residues early in the read; its end comes from the germline J gene. The chain employs TRBV20-1 and TRBJ2-3; possibly TRBD1 for D (6 bases). Per germline, CDR1 DFQATT and CDR2 SNEGSKA (reference sequence). With 3 bases removed from V and 0 bases from J, the gap between germline ends came to 19 bases. The CDR3 loop spans 17 amino acids. The CDR3 region is CSASSQGSLASTDTQYF. CDR3 bases read: TGCAGTGCTAGTTCGCAGGGGAGCCTAGCTAGCACAGATACG.

This clone showed up many times. Sequencing ends 3 residues short of the CDR3 end; the germline J gene provides the rest. The chain is built from TRBV19 and TRBJ1-2; 8 nucleotides match TRBD1. V trimming: 11 bases; J trimming: 7 bases; junction bases outside the gene matches: 6. CDR1 is LNHDA, CDR2 SQIVND, per germline (reference sequence). The length of the CDR3 is 11 residues. The CDR3 here is CAGGQGFGYTF. The DNA read from the CDR3 is TGTGCCGGAGGACAGGGCTTTGGC. Full variable domain (outside the CDR3, taken from reference TRBV19 and TRBJ1-2): DGGITQSPKYLFRKEGQNVTLSCEQNLNHDAMYWYRQDPGQGLRLIYYSQIVNDFQKGDIAEGYSVSREKKESFPLTVTSAQKNPTAFYLCAGGQGFGYTFGSGTRLTVV.

This clone was seen repeatedly, ten times or more. From the germline J gene comes the end of the CDR3, since the read stops 3 residues before it. The chain uses TRBV29-1 and TRBJ1-2, with D maybe TRBD1 (6 bases). The CDR3 length is 12 residues. Germline CDR1 reads SQVTM; CDR2 reads ANQGSEA. The germline V and J ends were trimmed by 6 bases and 1 base, with 9 bases remaining between them. CDR3: CSVVDSNYGYTF. CDR3 DNA, as far as it was read: TGCAGCGTGGTGGACAGTAACTATGGC.

This clone has ten or more counts. The read comes to an end 3 residues before the CDR3 does, leaving the germline J gene to fill in the end. The rearrangement links TRBV20-1 to TRBJ2-5, with D maybe TRBD2 (5 bases). V dropped 6 bases and J dropped 4 bases, with 12 bases sitting between them. Germline assignment: CDR1 DFQATT and CDR2 SNEGSKA (reference sequence). The CDR3 has 12 residues. CDR3 amino acids: CSAVHAGETQYF. The part of the CDR3 DNA that was read is TGCAGTGCGGTTCATGCGGGAGAGACC.